The 28 T cell receptor beta chains below come from one sample, sequenced in a study of Ad26.COV2.S vaccination and SARS-CoV-2 variants. As for treatment: 19 received Ad26.COV2.S at low or high dose, single or two shots; about 5 received placebo; per-sample allocation not given. Material that was analyzed had been drawn on day 63 after the first vaccine or placebo injection. Assay used: immunoSEQ multiplex PCR; TCRdb lists only in-frame clones, some missing. The sample consists of 350,000 to 400,000 clones, 70% to 90% of them appearing once. The sample consisted of peripheral blood, taken in a trial of Ad26.COV2.S vaccine versus placebo. The receptors were sampled from a person aged 18-65 years who received the Ad26.COV2.S COVID-19 vaccine or a placebo.

J is TRBJ1-1 and V is TRBV28, with D tentatively TRBD1 (5 bases). Trimming left V 6 bases short and J 2 bases short, with 10 bases between. The CDR3 has 13 amino acids. CDR1 MDHEN and CDR2 SYDVKM come from the germline V gene. The CDR3 coding sequence is TGTGCCAGCAGATGGACAACTAACACTGAAGCTTTCTTT. This codes for CASRWTTNTEAFF.

V and J are TRBV6-2 or TRBV6-3 and TRBJ2-3; D is possibly TRBD1 or TRBD2 (5 bases each). The CDR3 extends over 14 amino acids. Germline V gene data show CDR1 as MNHEY and CDR2 as SVGEGT. Deletions cut 5 bases from V and 4 bases from J, with 13 bases between. CDR3 loop: CASSREQGPDTQYF. The CDR3 region has the DNA TGTGCCAGCAGTAGGGAGCAGGGACCAGATACGCAGTATTTT.

V usage is TRBV5-1 and J usage is TRBJ2-2; 9 bases fit TRBD1. Germline trimming cut 3 bases from V and 4 bases from J; bases unmatched to any gene: 4. The CDR3 is 15 amino acids. The germline V gene has CDR1 SGHRS and CDR2 YFSETQ. Here the CDR3 reads CASSWTGEVTGELFF. The CDR3, as DNA: TGCGCCAGCAGCTGGACAGGGGAAGTCACCGGGGAGCTGTTTTTT. The full variable domain, rest sourced from reference TRBV5-1 and TRBJ2-2, is KAGVTQTPRYLIKTRGQQVTLSCSPISGHRSVSWYQQTPGQGLQFLFEYFSETQRNKGNFPGRFSGRQFSNSRSEMNVSTLELGDSALYLCASSWTGEVTGELFFGEGSRLTVL.

The gene calls are TRBV6-5 and TRBJ2-4; D not certain. The V end was cut by 7 bases, the J end by 4 bases, with 11 bases between. This CDR3 has 13 amino acids. Looked up from germline, CDR1 is MNHEY and CDR2 is SVGAGI. The CDR3 protein is CASNKEMKNIQYF. For the CDR3, the DNA is TGTGCCAGCAATAAGGAGATGAAAAACATTCAGTACTTC.

CDR3 residues: CASSPKRDEETQYF. The DNA of the CDR3 is TGTGCCAGCAGCCCCAAGCGGGACGAGGAGACCCAGTACTTC. V gene TRBV7-9 combines with J gene TRBJ2-5; 7 bases match TRBD2. The CDR3 contains 14 residues. Trimming took 5 bases from V and 5 from J; bases not matched to a gene: 8. Germline CDR1 is SEHNR and CDR2 is FQNEAQ (reference sequence).

This sequence joins TRBV3-1 (or the pseudogene TRBV3-2) and TRBJ2-7, with a tentative D call TRBD2 (6 bases). Germline V lookup: CDR1 LGHDT, CDR2 YNNKEL (reference sequence). This CDR3 has 17 residues. Trimming took off 1 base at V and 1 base at J, with 17 bases between the two ends. Here the CDR3 reads CASSQVLNSAGSYEQYF. In DNA form, the CDR3 reads TGTGCCAGCAGCCAAGTATTGAACAGTGCGGGGTCCTACGAGCAGTACTTC.

In this sample, this clone turned up once. This chain connects TRBV5-4 to TRBJ2-2, with TRBD2 matching 8 bases. Germline CDR1 SGHNT, CDR2 YYREEE (reference sequence). J lost 7 bases, V lost 0 bases, and 2 bases had no gene match. CDR3 length: 14 amino acids. The CDR3 is CASSLVTSVGELFF. CDR3 coding DNA: TGTGCCAGCAGCTTGGTGACTAGCGTCGGGGAGCTGTTTTTT.

The J gene is TRBJ2-4, the V gene TRBV28; 11 positions agree with TRBD2. The germline CDR1 and CDR2 sequences are MDHEN and SYDVKM. J lost 1 base, V lost 2 bases, and 13 bases had no gene match. The CDR3 runs to 20 residues. In DNA form, the CDR3 reads TGTGCCAGCAGTTTACGGGGACTAGCGGTACGCCAGAAGGCCAAAAACATTCAGTACTTC. This encodes CASSLRGLAVRQKAKNIQYF.

The V gene is TRBV2, the J gene TRBJ2-2; the match to TRBD2 covers 12 bases. Unmatched junction bases numbered 8, after V lost 2 bases and J lost 4 bases. There are 18 residues in the CDR3. Germline values: CDR1 SNHLY, CDR2 FYNNEI. For the CDR3, the DNA is TGTGCCAGCAGTGAAATTACTAGCGGGAGGCGAGGCACCGGGGAGCTGTTTTTT. Translation gives CASSEITSGRRGTGELFF. Full variable domain (missing parts from reference TRBV2 and TRBJ2-2): EPEVTQTPSHQVTQMGQEVILRCVPISNHLYFYWYRQILGQKVEFLVSFYNNEISEKSEIFDDQFSVERPDGSNFTLKIRSTKLEDSAMYFCASSEITSGRRGTGELFFGEGSRLTVL.

CDR3 nucleotides: TGCAGCGTCGTCAGCGGGATGGGAGAGACCCAGTACTTC. This gives the protein CSVVSGMGETQYF. This chain connects TRBV29-1 to TRBJ2-5; 7 bases are shared with TRBD2. Trimming removed 6 bases from V and 4 bases from J; junction bases left unmatched: 8. Germline-derived CDR1 and CDR2 are SQVTM and ANQGSEA. The CDR3 runs to 13 residues.

The rearrangement links TRBV4-1 to TRBJ2-6, with D possibly TRBD2 on 5 matching bases. The CDR3 runs to 15 residues. The V gene lost 2 bases and the J gene lost 0 bases, with 5 bases spanning the gap. Germline V gene data show CDR1 as MGHRA and CDR2 as YSYEKL. The CDR3 spells CASSQRGSGANVLTF. In DNA, the CDR3 is TGCGCCAGCAGCCAACGGGGCTCTGGGGCCAACGTCCTGACTTTC.

The gene calls are TRBV27 and TRBJ2-7, with 8 bases fitting TRBD1. This CDR3 contains 16 residues. The germline CDR1 and CDR2 sequences are MNHEY and SMNVEV (reference sequence). J lost 1 base, V lost 6 bases, and 11 bases had no gene match. The DNA for the CDR3 is TGTGCCAGCAGACTTACAGGGGGAGTAGGTTCCTACGAGCAGTACTTC. This codes for CASRLTGGVGSYEQYF.

The chain employs TRBV19 and TRBJ1-2, with 7 bases matching TRBD1. Germline-derived CDR1 and CDR2 are LNHDA and SQIVND (reference sequence). J gave up 6 bases and V 5 bases, and 6 bases lay outside the gene matches. CDR3 length: 13 residues. The CDR3 DNA reads as TGTGCCAGTAGTCCTGGGACAGCTAATGGCTACACCTTC. It yields the protein CASSPGTANGYTF.

The V and J genes are TRBV3-1 (or the pseudogene TRBV3-2) and TRBJ1-2; D perhaps matches TRBD1 (6 bases). V gave up 6 bases and J gave up 8 bases, with 22 bases separating them. CDR3 length: 15 amino acids. Germline values: CDR1 LGHDT, CDR2 YNNKEL (reference sequence). CDR3: CASSFLDRSGKGYTF. CDR3 DNA sequence: TGTGCCAGCAGTTTTTTAGACAGGTCGGGGAAAGGCTACACCTTC.

The table lists this clone with many counts. The J gene is TRBJ2-3, the V gene TRBV4-2; 12 bases are a match to TRBD2. The CDR3 length is 18 residues. J was trimmed by 1 base and V by 1 base; bases with no gene match: 6. Germline V CDR1 and CDR2: LGHNA, YNFKEQ. CDR3 in DNA: TGTGCCAGCAGCCAAGGGCTAGCGGGAGGGCCCGGCACAGATACGCAGTATTTT. Its protein is CASSQGLAGGPGTDTQYF.

This chain uses TRBV9 with TRBJ2-1; TRBD2 agrees at 11 bases. Per the germline V gene, CDR1 is SGDLS and CDR2 is YYNGEE. V shed 3 bases, J shed 8 bases, and the junction held 7 bases outside the gene matches. The CDR3 has 15 amino acids. The CDR3 loop is CASSEGLAVGDEQFF. Written as DNA, the CDR3 is TGTGCCAGCAGCGAGGGACTAGCGGTCGGCGATGAGCAGTTCTTC.

The genes are TRBV6-6 and TRBJ1-3; tentative D call: TRBD1 (6 bases). This CDR3 has 17 amino acids. Germline assignment: CDR1 MNHNY and CDR2 SVGAGI (reference sequence). Trimming cost V 5 bases and J 4 bases, with 21 bases left between them. The CDR3 reads CASSPTGTLLGGNTIYF. CDR3 coding DNA: TGTGCCAGCAGTCCTACGGGGACACTCCTAGGGGGAAACACCATATATTTT.

V gene TRBV3-1 (or the pseudogene TRBV3-2) combines with J gene TRBJ1-5; D is uncertain. From germline, CDR1 is LGHDT and CDR2 YNNKEL (reference sequence). The CDR3 contains 12 residues. V lost 6 bases to trimming and J lost 5 bases, with 8 bases between them. CDR3 sequence: CASSHGDQPQHF. CDR3 coding DNA: TGTGCCAGCAGTCATGGAGATCAGCCCCAGCATTTT.

To note about this clone: At one end, the junction sequence differs from germline, possibly due to a read error. The rearrangement links TRBV9 to TRBJ2-7; 11 positions agree with TRBD2. Germline V gene data show CDR1 as SGDLS and CDR2 as YYNGEE. The CDR3 spans 21 residues. This CDR3 reads CARSVVGGEEASGRSSYEQYF. In DNA form, the CDR3 reads TGTGCCCGCAGCGTAGTTGGGGGGGAGGAGGCTAGCGGGAGGAGCTCCTACGAGCAGTACTTC.

This chain's CDR3 is CASSIDPGGYEQYF. The CDR3 bases are TGTGCCAGTAGTATAGACCCAGGGGGCTACGAGCAGTACTTC. The rearrangement uses TRBV19 and TRBJ2-7; 7 positions agree with TRBD1. The CDR3 extends over 14 amino acids. Germline CDR1 reads LNHDA; CDR2 reads SQIVND (reference sequence). V trimming: 0 bases; J trimming: 3 bases; junction bases outside the gene matches: 2.

At least ten counts were recorded for this clone. This sequence joins TRBV6-4 and TRBJ2-6; either TRBD1 or TRBD2 may fit D (5 bases each). V gave up 4 bases and J gave up 0 bases, with 10 bases separating them. This CDR3 contains 16 residues. The V gene's germline CDR1 is MRHNA and CDR2 SNTAGT. The CDR3 DNA reads TGTGCCAGCAGTGGGGACGGAGTCTCTGGGGCCAACGTCCTGACTTTC. Amino acid sequence: CASSGDGVSGANVLTF.

About this clone: Other DNA variants within this sample encode the same CDR3. The genes are TRBV5-1 and TRBJ1-1, with unresolved D. This CDR3 comprises 13 residues. The V and J ends lost 0 bases and 1 base respectively, with 4 bases between them. The germline V gene encodes CDR1 SGHRS and CDR2 YFSETQ. The CDR3 loop is CASSLEGNTEAFF. DNA of the CDR3: TGCGCCAGCAGCTTGGAGGGGAACACTGAAGCTTTCTTT.

This clone was counted only a few times. This sequence joins TRBV10-2 and TRBJ2-1; 13 bases match TRBD2. Germline V lookup: CDR1 WSHSY, CDR2 SAAADI. The CDR3 length is 15 residues. The ends lost 5 bases at V and 8 bases at J; junction bases unmatched: 6. In DNA form, the CDR3 reads TGCGCCAGCAGTTCCGGGACTAGCGGGAATGATGAGCAGTTCTTC. It codes for CASSSGTSGNDEQFF.

The rearrangement links TRBV29-1 to TRBJ2-7; D is tentatively TRBD1 or TRBD2 (5 bases each). The ends were cut back, 7 bases at V and 2 bases at J, with 12 bases in the middle. CDR3 length: 12 amino acids. From germline, CDR1 is SQVTM and CDR2 ANQGSEA. The CDR3: CSAGTPTYEQYF. The CDR3 nucleotides read TGCAGCGCCGGGACGCCGACCTACGAGCAGTACTTC.

This chain joins TRBV6-6 and TRBJ2-1, with D possibly being TRBD2 (6 bases). CDR1 is MNHNY, CDR2 SVGAGI, per germline (reference sequence). This CDR3 contains 14 residues. V gave up 8 bases and J gave up 2 bases, with 13 bases separating them. The CDR3, as DNA: TGTGCCAGCTTGAGCGGAGGGACCTACAATGAGCAGTTCTTC. Protein: CASLSGGTYNEQFF.

The rearrangement joins TRBV11-3 to TRBJ1-2; 8 bases agree with TRBD1. The CDR3 is 15 residues long. Germline CDR1 is SGHNT and CDR2 is YENEEA. Losses at the gene ends were 1 base for V and 6 bases for J; bases not matched to a gene: 7. CDR3 sequence reads: CASSLVQGAQDGYTF. The CDR3 nucleotides are TGTGCCAGCAGCTTAGTCCAGGGGGCACAAGATGGCTACACCTTC.

V and J are TRBV5-1 and TRBJ2-5; D is possibly TRBD1 (7 bases). V gave up 2 bases and J gave up 3 bases, with 14 bases separating them. Looked up from germline, CDR1 is SGHRS and CDR2 is YFSETQ. This CDR3 is built from 15 residues. The CDR3, as DNA: TGCGCCAGCAGCTTTGGCGGGACAGCGAAAGAGACCCAGTACTTC. Protein: CASSFGGTAKETQYF.

This clone was seen more than once but under ten times. The V gene is TRBV7-2, the J gene TRBJ1-6; D is unresolved. The germline V gene has CDR1 SGHTA and CDR2 FQGNSA. V gave up 6 bases and J gave up 7 bases, with 10 bases separating them. This CDR3 contains 13 residues. In DNA form, the CDR3 reads TGTGCCAGCAGTCTAACCCTCAATTCACCCCTCCACTTT. Translation: CASSLTLNSPLHF.